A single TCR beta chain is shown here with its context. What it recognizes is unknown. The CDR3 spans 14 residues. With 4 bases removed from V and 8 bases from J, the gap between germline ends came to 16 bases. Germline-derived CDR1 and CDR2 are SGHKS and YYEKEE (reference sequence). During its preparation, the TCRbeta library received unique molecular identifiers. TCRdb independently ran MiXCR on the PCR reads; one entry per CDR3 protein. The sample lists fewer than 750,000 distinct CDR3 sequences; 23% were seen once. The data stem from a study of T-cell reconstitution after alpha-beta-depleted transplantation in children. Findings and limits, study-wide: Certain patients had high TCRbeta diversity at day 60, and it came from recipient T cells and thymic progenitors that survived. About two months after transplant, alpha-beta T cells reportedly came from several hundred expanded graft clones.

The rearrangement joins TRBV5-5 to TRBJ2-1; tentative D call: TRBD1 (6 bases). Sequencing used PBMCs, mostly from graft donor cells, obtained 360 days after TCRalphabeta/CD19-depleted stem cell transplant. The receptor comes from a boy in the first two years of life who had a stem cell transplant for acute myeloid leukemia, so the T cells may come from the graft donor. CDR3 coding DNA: TGTGCCAGCAGCCGGTCTGGGGGACAATATGAGCAGTTCTTC. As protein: CASSRSGGQYEQFF.